This TCR beta chain was captured in a study of human T cells and chemical hapten exposure. Study conclusions and caveats: DPC sensitization produced no change in TCRs with frequency above 1 in 1000.

Details on this clonotype: Its antigen is still unknown.

TCRdb fed the RACE reads into MiXCR, producing one record per CDR3 protein. In the table there are more than 250,000 distinct CDR3 sequences, around 7% of which are singletons. V lost 7 bases, J lost 1 base, and 1 base stayed unmatched. The CDR3 has 12 residues. Germline-derived CDR1 and CDR2 are SQVTM and ANQGSEA. The time point here: pre-sensitization, week 0. As to treatment: therapeutic diphenylcyclopropenone sensitization with weekly scalp DPC. The sample consisted of whole blood, taken in connection with sensitization to the hapten diphenylcyclopropenone (DPC). The genes are TRBV29-1 and TRBJ2-5; 9 positions match TRBD1. This receptor was identified in a man younger than 30 with alopecia areata. Some clones in this sample may be carry-over from other donors' samples. CDR3 in DNA: TGCAGCGGGGGACAGGGCCAAGAGACCCAGTACTTC. Its translation is CSGGQGQETQYF. Using reference TRBV29-1 and TRBJ2-5 for the parts outside the CDR3, the full variable domain is SAVISQKPSRDICQRGTSLTIQCQVDSQVTMMFWYRQQPGQSLTLIATANQGSEATYESGFVIDKFPISRPNLTFSTLTVSNMSPEDSSIYLCSGGQGQETQYFGPGTRLLVL.